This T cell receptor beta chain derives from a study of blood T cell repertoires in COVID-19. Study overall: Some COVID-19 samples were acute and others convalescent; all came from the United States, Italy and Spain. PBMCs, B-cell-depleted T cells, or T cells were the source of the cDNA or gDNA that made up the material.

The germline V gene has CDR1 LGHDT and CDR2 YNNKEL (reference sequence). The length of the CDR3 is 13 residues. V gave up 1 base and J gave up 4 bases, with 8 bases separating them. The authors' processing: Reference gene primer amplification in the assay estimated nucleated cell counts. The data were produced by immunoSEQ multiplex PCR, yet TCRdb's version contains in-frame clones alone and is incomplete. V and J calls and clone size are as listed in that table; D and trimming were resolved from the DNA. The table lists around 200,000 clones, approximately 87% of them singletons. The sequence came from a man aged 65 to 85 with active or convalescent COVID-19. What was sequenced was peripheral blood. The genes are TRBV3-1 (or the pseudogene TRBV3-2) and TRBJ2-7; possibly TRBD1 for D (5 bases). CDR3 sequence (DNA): TGTGCCAGCAGCCAAGGGACACATTACGAGCAGTACTTC. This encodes CASSQGTHYEQYF.